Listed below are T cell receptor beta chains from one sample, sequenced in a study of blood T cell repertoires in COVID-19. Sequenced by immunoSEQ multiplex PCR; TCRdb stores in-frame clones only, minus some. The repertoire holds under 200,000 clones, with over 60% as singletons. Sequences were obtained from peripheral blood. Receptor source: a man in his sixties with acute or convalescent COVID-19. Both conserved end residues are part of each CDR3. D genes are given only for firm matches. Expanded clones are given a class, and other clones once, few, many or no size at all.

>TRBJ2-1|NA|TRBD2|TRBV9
CASSLTSGAYNEQFF
TGTGCCAGCAGCCTTACTAGCGGGGCTTACAATGAGCAGTTCTTC
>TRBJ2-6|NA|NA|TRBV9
CASSLTGSGANVLTF
TGTGCCAGCAGCCTGACGGGTTCCGGGGCCAACGTCCTGACTTTC
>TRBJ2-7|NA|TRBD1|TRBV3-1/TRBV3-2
CASSQSTGGGEEQYF
TGTGCCAGCAGCCAATCCACAGGGGGCGGGGAGGAGCAGTACTTC
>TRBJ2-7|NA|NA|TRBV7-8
CASSQNPGLISYEQYF
TGTGCCAGCAGCCAAAATCCGGGACTGATATCCTACGAGCAGTACTTC
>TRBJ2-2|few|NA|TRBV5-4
CASRHTTGNTGELFF
TGTGCCAGCAGGCATACAACAGGCAACACCGGGGAGCTGTTTTTT
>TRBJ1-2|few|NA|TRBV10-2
CASSEGGVAYGYTF
TGCGCCAGCAGTGAAGGAGGGGTTGCCTATGGCTACACCTTC
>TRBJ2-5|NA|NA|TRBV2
CASRAGRAAETQYF
TGTGCCAGCAGAGCGGGTAGGGCGGCAGAGACCCAGTACTTC
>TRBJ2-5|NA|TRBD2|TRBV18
CASSPRGGIRETQYF
TGTGCCAGCTCACCCCGCGGGGGGATTAGGGAGACCCAGTACTTC
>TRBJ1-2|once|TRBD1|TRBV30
CAWSVSDRGRGYTF
TGTGCCTGGAGTGTATCCGACAGGGGGCGAGGCTACACCTTC
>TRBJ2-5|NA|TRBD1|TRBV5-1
CASSFGVRQGQYF
TGCGCCAGCAGCTTCGGGGTAAGACAGGGCCAGTACTTC
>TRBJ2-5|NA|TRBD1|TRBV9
CASSVEGGLETQYF
TGTGCCAGCAGCGTAGAAGGGGGCCTCGAGACCCAGTACTTC
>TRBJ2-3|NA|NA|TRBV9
CASSVARITDTQYF
TGTGCCAGCAGCGTAGCGAGAATCACAGATACGCAGTATTTT
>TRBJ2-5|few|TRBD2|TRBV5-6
CASSGTGTSGEETQYF
TGTGCCAGCAGCGGAACCGGGACTAGCGGGGAGGAGACCCAGTACTTC
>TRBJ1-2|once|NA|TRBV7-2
CASSPGDGGYGYTF
TGTGCCAGCAGCCCAGGGGATGGGGGCTATGGCTACACCTTC
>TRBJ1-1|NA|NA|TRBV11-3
CASSLRRDTEAFF
TGTGCCAGCAGCTTAAGGAGGGATACTGAAGCTTTCTTT
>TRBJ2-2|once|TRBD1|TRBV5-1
CASTPLRQGAGTGELFF
TGCGCCAGCACGCCTCTTAGACAGGGGGCTGGAACCGGGGAGCTGTTTTTT
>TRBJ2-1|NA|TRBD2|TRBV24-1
CATSDQFSGGSYNEQFF
TGTGCCACCAGTGATCAATTTAGCGGGGGGTCTTACAATGAGCAGTTCTTC
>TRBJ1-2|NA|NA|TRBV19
CASSIWGDGFRGYTF
TGTGCCAGTAGTATCTGGGGGGACGGCTTTAGGGGCTACACCTTC
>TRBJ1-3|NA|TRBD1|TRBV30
CAWSAIDRVGNTIYF
TGTGCCTGGAGTGCAATTGACAGGGTTGGAAACACCATATATTTT
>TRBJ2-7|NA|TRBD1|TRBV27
CASSLSGTGVYEQYF
TGTGCCAGCAGTTTATCCGGGACAGGTGTCTACGAGCAGTACTTC
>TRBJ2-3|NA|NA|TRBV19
CASSIQAAVTQYF
TGTGCCAGTAGTATCCAGGCCGCCGTGACGCAGTATTTT
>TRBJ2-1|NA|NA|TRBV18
CASSSTGRWFNEQFF
TGTGCCAGCTCATCGACAGGGAGGTGGTTCAATGAGCAGTTCTTC
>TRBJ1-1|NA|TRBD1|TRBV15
CATSRVRSGGTEAFF
TGTGCCACCAGCAGAGTTAGGTCAGGGGGCACTGAAGCTTTCTTT
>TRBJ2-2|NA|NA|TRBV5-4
CASSPDSFANTGELFF
TGTGCCAGCAGCCCAGACAGTTTCGCGAACACCGGGGAGCTGTTTTTT
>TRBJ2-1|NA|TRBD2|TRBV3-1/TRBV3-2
CASSLSGGAYNEQFF
TGTGCCAGCAGTCTTAGCGGGGGGGCCTACAATGAGCAGTTCTTC
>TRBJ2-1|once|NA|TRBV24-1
CATSDLGGVHLQEEQFF
TGTGCCACCAGTGATTTAGGAGGGGTACACCTACAAGAGGAGCAGTTCTTC
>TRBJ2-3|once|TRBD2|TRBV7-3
CASSSASGGTDTQYF
TGTGCCAGCAGCTCAGCTAGCGGGGGCACAGATACGCAGTATTTT
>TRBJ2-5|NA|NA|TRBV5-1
CASSLGTGVRETQYF
TGCGCCAGCAGCTTGGGGACGGGGGTTAGGGAGACCCAGTACTTC
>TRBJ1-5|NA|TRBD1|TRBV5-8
CASRDRGYQPQHF
TGTGCCAGCAGAGACAGGGGGTATCAGCCCCAGCATTTT
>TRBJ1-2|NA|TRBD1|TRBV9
CASSAGTGTLYGYTF
TGTGCCAGCAGCGCCGGGACAGGGACCCTCTATGGCTACACCTTC
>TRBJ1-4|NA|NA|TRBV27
CASSFSSFNEKLFF
TGTGCCAGCAGTTTCTCTAGTTTTAATGAAAAACTGTTTTTT
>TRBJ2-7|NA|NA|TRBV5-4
CASRIQSSYEQYF
TGTGCCAGCAGGATACAGAGCTCCTACGAGCAGTACTTC
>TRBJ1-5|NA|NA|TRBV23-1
CASSQGEGQPQHF
TGCGCCAGCAGTCAAGGGGAGGGTCAGCCCCAGCATTTT
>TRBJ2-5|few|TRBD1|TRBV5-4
CASSLADRGGETQYF
TGTGCCAGCAGCTTGGCGGACAGGGGGGGAGAGACCCAGTACTTC
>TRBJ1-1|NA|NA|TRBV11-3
CASSKDGREGETEAFF
TGTGCCAGCAGCAAAGACGGCAGGGAGGGGGAGACTGAAGCTTTCTTT
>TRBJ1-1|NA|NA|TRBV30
CAWSLIENTEAFF
TGTGCCTGGAGTTTAATAGAGAACACTGAAGCTTTCTTT
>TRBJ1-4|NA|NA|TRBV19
CASSTGNREKLFF
TGTGCCAGTAGCACAGGGAATCGCGAAAAACTGTTTTTT
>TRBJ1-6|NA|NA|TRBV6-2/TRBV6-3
CASSYQGFGSPLHF
TGTGCCAGCAGTTACCAGGGTTTCGGCTCACCCCTCCACTTT
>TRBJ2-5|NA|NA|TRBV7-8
CASTRERLQETQYF
TGTGCCAGCACCCGGGAGAGGCTCCAAGAGACCCAGTACTTC
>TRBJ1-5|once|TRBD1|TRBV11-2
CASSLGRGLNQPQHF
TGTGCCAGCAGCTTAGGCAGGGGGCTCAATCAGCCCCAGCATTTT
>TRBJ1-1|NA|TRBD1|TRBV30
CAWRTGVGSTEAFF
TGTGCCTGGAGAACAGGGGTCGGGAGCACTGAAGCTTTCTTT
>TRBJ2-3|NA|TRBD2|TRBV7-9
CASSDTGLAGASTDTQYF
TGTGCCAGCAGCGACACGGGACTAGCGGGCGCCTCCACAGATACGCAGTATTTT
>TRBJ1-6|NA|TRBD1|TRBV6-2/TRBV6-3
CASSKTGLNSPLHF
TGTGCCAGCAGTAAGACAGGGTTGAATTCACCCCTCCACTTT
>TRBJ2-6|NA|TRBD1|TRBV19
CASWDSRSGANVLTF
TGTGCCTCCTGGGACAGCCGCTCTGGGGCCAACGTCCTGACTTTC
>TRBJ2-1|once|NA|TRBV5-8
CASSLNRGKGYNEQFF
TGTGCCAGCAGCTTAAATCGGGGAAAGGGCTACAATGAGCAGTTCTTC
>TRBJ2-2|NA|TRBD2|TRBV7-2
CASSFAGTSGTKELFF
TGTGCCAGCAGCTTCGCCGGGACTAGCGGGACTAAGGAGCTGTTTTTT
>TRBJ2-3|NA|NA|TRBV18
CASSPQVVATDTQYF
TGTGCCAGCTCCCCGCAAGTGGTGGCAACAGATACGCAGTATTTT
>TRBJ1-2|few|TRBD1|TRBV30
CAWSPGQGVYGYTF
TGTGCCTGGAGTCCGGGACAGGGGGTCTATGGCTACACCTTC
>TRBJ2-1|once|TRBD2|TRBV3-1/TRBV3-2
CASSQALAGGGEQFF
TGTGCCAGCAGCCAAGCACTAGCGGGGGGGGGTGAGCAGTTCTTC